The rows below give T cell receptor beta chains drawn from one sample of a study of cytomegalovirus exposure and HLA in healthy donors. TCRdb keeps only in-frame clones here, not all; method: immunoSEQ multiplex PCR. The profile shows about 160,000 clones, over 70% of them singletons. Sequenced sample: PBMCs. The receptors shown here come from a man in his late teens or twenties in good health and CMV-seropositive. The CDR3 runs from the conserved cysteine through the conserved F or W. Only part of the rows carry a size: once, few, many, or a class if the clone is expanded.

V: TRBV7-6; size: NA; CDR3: CASSLDRDHEQFF
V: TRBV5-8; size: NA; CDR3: CASSFHSNQPQHF
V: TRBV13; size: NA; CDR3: CASARVLNSGNTIYF
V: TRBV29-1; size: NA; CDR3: CSATPEKRANTGELFF
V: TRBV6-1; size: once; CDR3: CASSDRTTNEKLFF
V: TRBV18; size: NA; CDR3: CASSPETGALEQYF
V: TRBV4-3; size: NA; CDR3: CASSSRAGAGDEQFF
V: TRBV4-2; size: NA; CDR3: CASSQDQGQETQYF
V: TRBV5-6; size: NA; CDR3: CASSLAGKHYGYTF
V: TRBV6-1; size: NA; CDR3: CASSVTGGGSYNEQFF
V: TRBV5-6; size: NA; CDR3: CASSLGVGGAKGYTF
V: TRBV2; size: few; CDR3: CASRRGGVAEAFF
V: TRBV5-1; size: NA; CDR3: CASSITSGSYEQYF
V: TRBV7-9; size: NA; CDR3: CASTTGTGELFF
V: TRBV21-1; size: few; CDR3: CASSPLSPTGSYEQYF
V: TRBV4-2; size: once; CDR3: CASSQDPSDRGYGYTF
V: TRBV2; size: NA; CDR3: CASRRQGATAGGSYEQYF
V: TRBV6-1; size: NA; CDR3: CASSDTGDTEAFF
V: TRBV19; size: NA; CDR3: CASSADRDTEAFF
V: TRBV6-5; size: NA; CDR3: CASSYEQGALREKLFF
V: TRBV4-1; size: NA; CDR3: CASSQERGGSIHEQYF
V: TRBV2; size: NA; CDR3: CASSEGGGGAYEQYF
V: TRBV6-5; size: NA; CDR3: CASSYDRSGFNGYTF
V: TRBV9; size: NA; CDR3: CASSGGGSNTGELFF
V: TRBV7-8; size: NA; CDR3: CASSLLGAYSNQPQHF
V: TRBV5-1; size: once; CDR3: CASSLGGDETQYF
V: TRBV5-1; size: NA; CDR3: CASSLSVNNEQFF
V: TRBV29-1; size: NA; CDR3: CSVLAGVADTQYF
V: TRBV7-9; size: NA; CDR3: CSSSLGTSYGRELFF
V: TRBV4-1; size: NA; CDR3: CASSQERRAAGNSPLHF